The rows below give T cell receptor beta chains drawn from one sample of a study of shared clonotypes between healthy human individuals. TCRdb's copy holds only in-frame clones and misses some; the assay was immunoSEQ multiplex PCR. The sample records some 1,600,000 clones, 95% to 99% being singletons. Sequenced material: naive CD4+ T cells sorted from blood. The receptors shown here come from a man aged 30-40 years in good health. Each CDR3 is given with its conserved first and last residue. Each record gives: D gene, J gene, V gene, clone size, CDR3 DNA, CDR3 protein. The D gene is left open where the match is weak. Size values are once, few and many counts, or a class for expanded clones, and some rows have none.

D gene: TRBD2; J gene: TRBJ2-1; V gene: TRBV18; clone size: .; CDR3 DNA: TGTGCCAGCTCACCGGCTAGCGGGAGCTCGCAGTTCTTC; CDR3 protein: CASSPASGSSQFF
D gene: TRBD1; J gene: TRBJ2-7; V gene: TRBV19; clone size: .; CDR3 DNA: TGTGCCAGTAGTGAGAAGGGGGCGGTCGAGCAGTACTTC; CDR3 protein: CASSEKGAVEQYF
D gene: .; J gene: TRBJ2-1; V gene: TRBV27; clone size: .; CDR3 DNA: TGTGCCAGCAGTTTTCTGTCCTACAATGAGCAGTTCTTC; CDR3 protein: CASSFLSYNEQFF
D gene: .; J gene: TRBJ2-5; V gene: TRBV7-2; clone size: .; CDR3 DNA: TGTGCCAGCAGCTTGCGACAGGCCCGCGAAGAGACCCAGTACTTC; CDR3 protein: CASSLRQAREETQYF
D gene: TRBD2; J gene: TRBJ2-1; V gene: TRBV7-3; clone size: .; CDR3 DNA: TGTGCCAGCAGAGAAGCGGGAGGGATCTACAATGAGCAGTTCTTC; CDR3 protein: CASREAGGIYNEQFF
D gene: .; J gene: TRBJ2-1; V gene: TRBV5-1; clone size: once; CDR3 DNA: TGCGCCAGCAGCTTGGTGACGGGAGTGGGGTACAATGAGCAGTTCTTC; CDR3 protein: CASSLVTGVGYNEQFF
D gene: .; J gene: TRBJ2-1; V gene: TRBV2; clone size: .; CDR3 DNA: TGTGCCAGCAGTGATACAACTACGGTCACACAGTTCTTC; CDR3 protein: CASSDTTTVTQFF
D gene: .; J gene: TRBJ2-5; V gene: TRBV6-4; clone size: .; CDR3 DNA: TGTGCCAGCAGCCCGGATGGGCTCGGAGAGACCCAGTACTTC; CDR3 protein: CASSPDGLGETQYF
D gene: .; J gene: TRBJ1-1; V gene: TRBV27; clone size: .; CDR3 DNA: TGTGCCAGCAGTCCCCGCGTAGGGAACACTGAAGCTTTCTTT; CDR3 protein: CASSPRVGNTEAFF
D gene: .; J gene: TRBJ1-1; V gene: TRBV7-9; clone size: .; CDR3 DNA: TGTGCCAGCAGCTTAGGACAGGCGGCGAGAACTGAAGCTTTCTTT; CDR3 protein: CASSLGQAARTEAFF
D gene: .; J gene: TRBJ1-2; V gene: TRBV4-2; clone size: .; CDR3 DNA: TGTGCCAGCAGCCAAGATAAGTATGGCTACACCTTC; CDR3 protein: CASSQDKYGYTF
D gene: .; J gene: TRBJ2-1; V gene: TRBV25-1; clone size: .; CDR3 DNA: TGTGCCAGCACGAAATCCGGGACGCCAAGCTCCTACAATGAGCAGTTCTTC; CDR3 protein: CASTKSGTPSSYNEQFF
D gene: .; J gene: TRBJ2-3; V gene: TRBV27; clone size: .; CDR3 DNA: TGTGCCAGCAGCGGAGATACGCAGTATTTT; CDR3 protein: CASSGDTQYF
D gene: TRBD2; J gene: TRBJ2-1; V gene: TRBV14; clone size: .; CDR3 DNA: TGTGCCAGCAGCCAGCTGGGTCGGGCCGGGAGGGGACTCAATGAGCAGTTCTTC; CDR3 protein: CASSQLGRAGRGLNEQFF
D gene: .; J gene: TRBJ2-7; V gene: TRBV5-1; clone size: .; CDR3 DNA: TGCGCCAGCAGCCGGAGTTGGGGAACAACCTACCTGGCTGGCGAGCAGTACTTC; CDR3 protein: CASSRSWGTTYLAGEQYF
D gene: .; J gene: TRBJ2-2; V gene: TRBV7-6; clone size: .; CDR3 DNA: TGTGCCAGCAGCTTAGCGGGAGGGACAAAATCGAACACCGGGGAGCTGTTTTTT; CDR3 protein: CASSLAGGTKSNTGELFF
D gene: .; J gene: TRBJ2-5; V gene: TRBV18; clone size: .; CDR3 DNA: TGTGCCAGCTCACCAGGAACTAGCCGTGAGACCCAGTACTTC; CDR3 protein: CASSPGTSRETQYF
D gene: .; J gene: TRBJ1-5; V gene: TRBV5-8; clone size: .; CDR3 DNA: TGTGCCAGCAGAACACCGACAGGACGCAATCAGCCCCAGCATTTT; CDR3 protein: CASRTPTGRNQPQHF
D gene: .; J gene: TRBJ2-7; V gene: TRBV28; clone size: .; CDR3 DNA: TGTGCCAGCAGTTTCTCCGGGATCCCAGCGGGCGAGCAGTACTTC; CDR3 protein: CASSFSGIPAGEQYF
D gene: TRBD1; J gene: TRBJ2-7; V gene: TRBV13; clone size: .; CDR3 DNA: TGTGCCAGCAGCTCCAGACAGGGGGGCTACGAGCAGTACTTC; CDR3 protein: CASSSRQGGYEQYF
D gene: .; J gene: TRBJ2-2; V gene: TRBV9; clone size: .; CDR3 DNA: TGTGCCAGCAGCGTAGCGGGAGTGCACACCGGGGAGCTGTTTTTT; CDR3 protein: CASSVAGVHTGELFF
D gene: TRBD1; J gene: TRBJ2-3; V gene: TRBV7-9; clone size: .; CDR3 DNA: TGTGCCAGCAGCTCGTGGGGACAGGGGGGTTTAGCAGATACGCAGTATTTT; CDR3 protein: CASSSWGQGGLADTQYF